This T cell receptor (beta chain) derives from a study of blood T cell repertoires in COVID-19. Turning to this clone: Other nucleotide sequences from this sample produce the same CDR3.

Clones were sequenced by immunoSEQ multiplex PCR, and TCRdb holds only the in-frame ones, with some missing. The sample consists of around 140,000 clones, about 87% of them appearing once. From germline, CDR1 is SGHAT and CDR2 FQNNGV. Between the trimmed V and J ends, which lost 3 bases and 2 bases, there was a span of 11 bases. CDR3 length: 14 residues. The genes are TRBV11-2 and TRBJ2-7; the D gene is possibly TRBD2 (7 bases). The source material was peripheral blood. This TCR came from a human donor with COVID-19, enrolled during active disease. The donor label of this sample is uncertain. CDR3 in amino acids: CASSLGRGPYEQYF. DNA for the CDR3: TGTGCCAGCAGCTTGGGGCGGGGGCCCTACGAGCAGTACTTC.